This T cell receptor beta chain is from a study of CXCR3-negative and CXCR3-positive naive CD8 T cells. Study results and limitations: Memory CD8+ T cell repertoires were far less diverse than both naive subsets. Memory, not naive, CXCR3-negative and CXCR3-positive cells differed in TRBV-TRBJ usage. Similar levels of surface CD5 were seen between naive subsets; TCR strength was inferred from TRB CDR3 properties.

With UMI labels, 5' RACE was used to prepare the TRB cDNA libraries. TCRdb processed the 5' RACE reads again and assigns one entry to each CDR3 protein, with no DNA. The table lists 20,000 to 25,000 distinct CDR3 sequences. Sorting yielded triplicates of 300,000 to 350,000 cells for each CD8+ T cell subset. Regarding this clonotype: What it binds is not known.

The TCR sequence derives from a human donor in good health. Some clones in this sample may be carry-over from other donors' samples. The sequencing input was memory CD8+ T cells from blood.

CDR3: CASSQPRWTSGQETQYF. This chain uses TRBV3-1 with TRBJ2-5; the D gene TCRdb calls, TRBD2, cannot be checked with no DNA. Germline values: CDR1 LGHDT, CDR2 YNNKEL (reference sequence). This CDR3 contains 17 residues.